These 16 T cell receptor beta chains were sequenced from one sample in a study of human T cells and chemical hapten exposure. The time point was: healthy volunteer bleed at 2 weeks. The total RNA was obtained from whole blood that was not fractionated. TCRdb reanalysed the RACE reads using MiXCR and keeps one entry per CDR3 protein. The top ten hold 2.5% to 3% of the sample, which has tens of thousands of distinct CDR3 sequences, approximately 9.7% seen once. Specimen: whole blood. Receptor source: a female donor in good health. Some clones in this sample may be carry-over from other donors' samples.

The CDR3 here is CATSDPHRDRATGELFF. In DNA form, the CDR3 reads TGTGCCACCAGTGACCCTCACCGGGACAGGGCCACCGGGGAGCTGTTTTTT. The chain employs TRBV24-1 and TRBJ2-2, with 9 bases that match TRBD1. The CDR3 totals 17 residues. Looked up from germline, CDR1 is KGHDR and CDR2 is SFDVKD. Germline trimming cut 4 bases from V and 4 bases from J; bases unmatched to any gene: 9.

This clonotype has ten or more counts. J is TRBJ2-3 and V is TRBV7-2, with 9 bases matching TRBD1. CDR1 and CDR2 (germline): SGHTA, FQGNSA. With 1 base clipped from V and 9 bases from J, the junction kept 14 bases outside the gene matches. The CDR3 has 17 residues. The CDR3: CASSLGVQGARALTQYF. The CDR3 DNA reads TGTGCCAGCAGCTTAGGTGTACAGGGGGCGCGTGCTCTAACGCAGTATTTT.

This clonotype was recorded a few times. This rearrangement joins TRBV10-3 to TRBJ1-1; 7 bases agree with TRBD1. V lost 3 bases to trimming and J lost 7 bases; unmatched junction nucleotides: 5. The CDR3 runs to 13 residues. Germline V CDR1 and CDR2: ENHRY, SYGVKD. CDR3 region: CAISETGDYEAFF. The CDR3 DNA reads TGTGCCATCAGTGAAACAGGGGACTATGAAGCTTTCTTT.

This clonotype was counted only a few times. The rearrangement links TRBV5-1 to TRBJ2-1; D might be TRBD2 (6 bases). Looked up from germline, CDR1 is SGHRS and CDR2 is YFSETQ. V was clipped by 0 bases and J by 8 bases, with 15 bases between them. This CDR3 is 15 amino acids long. The CDR3 here is CASSLGGGRFDEQFF. The CDR3 DNA sequence: TGCGCCAGCAGCTTGGGGGGAGGCCGCTTCGATGAGCAGTTCTTC.

The genes are TRBV23-1 and TRBJ1-3; no definite D call. TRBV23-1 is designated an ORF whose function remains uncertain. V was trimmed by 3 bases and J by 2 bases, leaving 11 bases between them. There are 15 residues in the CDR3. The CDR3 sequence: CASSHPGRPGNTIYF. The CDR3 DNA follows: TGCGCCAGCAGTCACCCCGGAAGGCCTGGAAACACCATATATTTT.

This clonotype appeared a few times. The rearrangement links TRBV20-1 to TRBJ2-3; 12 positions match TRBD2. In germline, CDR1 is DFQATT, CDR2 SNEGSKA (reference sequence). Trimming cost V 0 bases and J 3 bases; bases outside gene matches: 4. The CDR3 is 16 amino acids. CDR3 in amino acids: CSARDSSGRETDTQYF. The CDR3 nucleotides read TGCAGTGCTAGAGATTCTAGCGGGAGGGAAACAGATACGCAGTATTTT.

In this sample, this clonotype turned up a few times. This chain connects TRBV12-3 or TRBV12-4 to TRBJ1-1; no clear D gene. V lost 3 bases, J lost 6 bases, and 11 bases lay in between. The CDR3 length is 13 residues. CDR3 in DNA: TGTGCCAGCAGTTTTGGGAAAACAGCTGAAGCTTTCTTT. Encoded protein: CASSFGKTAEAFF.

V gene TRBV7-9 combines with J gene TRBJ1-1; no reliable D call. In germline, CDR1 is SEHNR, CDR2 FQNEAQ (reference sequence). This CDR3 comprises 16 residues. V was cut by 5 bases and J by 5 bases, with 21 bases left in between. DNA of the CDR3: TGTGCCAGCAGCCCACCCTTCCCAGGTACGGGGACTGAAGCTTTCTTT. It codes for CASSPPFPGTGTEAFF.

This clonotype was observed many times. This chain uses TRBV10-2 with TRBJ2-2; D gene uncertain. The CDR3 has 12 amino acids. From germline, CDR1 is WSHSY and CDR2 SAAADI. The V end was cut by 7 bases, the J end by 2 bases, with 5 bases between. The CDR3, as DNA: TGCGCCAGCATGGCCAACACCGGGGAGCTGTTTTTT. This gives the protein CASMANTGELFF.

J is TRBJ2-7 and V is TRBV12-3 or TRBV12-4, with TRBD2 matching over 15 bases. CDR3 size: 17 residues. V lost 5 bases and J lost 5; bases outside the gene matches: 10. CDR3 coding DNA: TGTGCCAGCAGTACCCTTGGACTAGCGGGAGGGCCCAACGAGCAGTACTTC. Protein product: CASSTLGLAGGPNEQYF.

This clonotype has just a few counts. The chain links TRBV4-2 to TRBJ1-5; D possibly corresponds to TRBD1 (6 bases). V gave up 5 bases and J gave up 1 base, with 12 bases separating them. The germline CDR1 and CDR2 sequences are LGHNA and YNFKEQ. The CDR3 contains 15 residues. CDR3: CASSGRQESNQPQHF. The DNA for the CDR3 is TGTGCCAGCAGCGGTCGACAGGAGAGCAATCAGCCCCAGCATTTT.

This clonotype was seen repeatedly, ten times or more. The chain couples TRBV29-1 to TRBJ1-2; the D gene is possibly TRBD1 (5 bases). CDR1 and CDR2 (germline): SQVTM, ANQGSEA. The CDR3 has 13 residues. Trimming removed 3 bases at V and 2 bases at J, with 10 bases between. CDR3 sequence reads: CSVDRAGNYGYTF. The CDR3 nucleotides are TGCAGCGTTGACAGGGCAGGGAACTATGGCTACACCTTC.

J is TRBJ1-1 and V is TRBV27; D is undetermined. The V and J ends lost 7 bases and 0 bases respectively, with 9 bases between them. Germline V gene lookup returns CDR1 MNHEY and CDR2 SMNVEV (reference sequence). This CDR3 comprises 13 residues. The CDR3, as DNA: TGTGCCAGCATTGACCCTATGAACACTGAAGCTTTCTTT. As protein: CASIDPMNTEAFF.

At least ten counts were recorded for this clonotype. CDR3 sequence: CASGRTGGTTGELFF. CDR3 coding DNA: TGTGCCAGCGGACGGACAGGGGGTACCACCGGGGAGCTGTTTTTT. This chain links TRBV7-9 with TRBJ2-2, with 10 bases identical to TRBD1. V lost 8 bases to trimming and J lost 4 bases; unmatched junction nucleotides: 7. The CDR3 consists of 15 residues. Germline V gives CDR1 SEHNR, CDR2 FQNEAQ (reference sequence).

This clonotype was recorded many times. V and J are TRBV28 and TRBJ1-2; TRBD1 agrees at 7 bases. CDR1 is MDHEN, CDR2 SYDVKM, per germline. This CDR3 spans 15 amino acids. V trimming: 2 bases; J trimming: 1 base; junction bases outside the gene matches: 4. The CDR3 region has the DNA TGTGCCAGCAGTTTAGGGACAGACAATAACTATGGCTACACCTTC. Protein product: CASSLGTDNNYGYTF.

This clonotype was seen a few times. The chain uses TRBV6-2 or TRBV6-3 and TRBJ1-1; 10 positions agree with TRBD1. Germline V gene data show CDR1 as MNHEY and CDR2 as SVGEGT. CDR3 length: 13 residues. V lost 5 bases and J lost 7; bases outside the gene matches: 4. The CDR3 here is CASSQTGGGEAFF. The CDR3 DNA sequence: TGTGCCAGCAGTCAGACAGGGGGCGGTGAAGCTTTCTTT.